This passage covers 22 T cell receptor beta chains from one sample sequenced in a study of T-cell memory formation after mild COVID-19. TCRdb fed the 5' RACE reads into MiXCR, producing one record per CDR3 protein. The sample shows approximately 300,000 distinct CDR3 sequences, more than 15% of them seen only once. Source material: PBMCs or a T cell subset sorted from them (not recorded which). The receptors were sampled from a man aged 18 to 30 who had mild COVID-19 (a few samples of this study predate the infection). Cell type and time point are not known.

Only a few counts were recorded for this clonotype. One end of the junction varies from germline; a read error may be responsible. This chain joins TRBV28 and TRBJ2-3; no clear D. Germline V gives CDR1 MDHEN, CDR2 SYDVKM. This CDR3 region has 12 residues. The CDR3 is CASNIAADTQYF. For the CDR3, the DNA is TGTGCGAGCAATATCGCGGCAGATACGCAGTATTTT. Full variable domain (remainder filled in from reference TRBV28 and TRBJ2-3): DVKVTQSSRYLVKRTGEKVFLECVQDMDHENMFWYRQDPGLGLRLIYFSYDVKMKEKGDIPEGYSVSREKKERFSLILESASTNQTSMYLCASNIAADTQYFGPGTRLTVL.

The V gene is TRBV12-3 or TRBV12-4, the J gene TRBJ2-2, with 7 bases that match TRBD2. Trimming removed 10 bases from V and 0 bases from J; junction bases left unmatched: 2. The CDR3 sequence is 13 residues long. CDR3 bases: TGTGCCATCGCGGGGGCGAACACCGGGGAGCTGTTTTTT. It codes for CAIAGANTGELFF.

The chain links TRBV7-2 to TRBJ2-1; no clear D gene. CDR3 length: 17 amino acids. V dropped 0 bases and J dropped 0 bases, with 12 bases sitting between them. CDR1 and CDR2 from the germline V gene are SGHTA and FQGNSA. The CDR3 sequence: CASSLAPQRRSYNEQFF. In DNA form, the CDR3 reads TGTGCCAGCAGCTTAGCTCCACAGCGTCGCTCCTACAATGAGCAGTTCTTC.

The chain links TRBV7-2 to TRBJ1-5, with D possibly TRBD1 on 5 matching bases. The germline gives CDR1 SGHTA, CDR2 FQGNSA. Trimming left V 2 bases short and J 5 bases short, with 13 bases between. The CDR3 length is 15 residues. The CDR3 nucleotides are TGTGCCAGCAGCTTATATCCGGGGCGTTATCAGCCCCAGCATTTT. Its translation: CASSLYPGRYQPQHF. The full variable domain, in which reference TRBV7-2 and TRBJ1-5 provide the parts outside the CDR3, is GAGVSQSPSNKVTEKGKDVELRCDPISGHTALYWYRQSLGQGLEFLIYFQGNSAPDKSGLPSDRFSAERTGGSVSTLTIQRTQQEDSAVYLCASSLYPGRYQPQHFGDGTRLSIL.

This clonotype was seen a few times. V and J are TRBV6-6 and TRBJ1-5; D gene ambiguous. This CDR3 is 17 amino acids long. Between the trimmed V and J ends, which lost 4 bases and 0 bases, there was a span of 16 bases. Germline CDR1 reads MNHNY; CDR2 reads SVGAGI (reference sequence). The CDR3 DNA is TGTGCCAGCAGTTCGGTAGACGGATACTTTAGCAATCAGCCCCAGCATTTT. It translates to CASSSVDGYFSNQPQHF.

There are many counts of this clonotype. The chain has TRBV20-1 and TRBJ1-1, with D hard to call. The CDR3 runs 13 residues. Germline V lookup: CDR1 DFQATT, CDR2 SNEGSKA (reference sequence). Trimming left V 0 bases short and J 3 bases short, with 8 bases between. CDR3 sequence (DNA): TGCAGTGCTAGAGATCGATCGGACACTGAAGCTTTCTTT. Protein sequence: CSARDRSDTEAFF.

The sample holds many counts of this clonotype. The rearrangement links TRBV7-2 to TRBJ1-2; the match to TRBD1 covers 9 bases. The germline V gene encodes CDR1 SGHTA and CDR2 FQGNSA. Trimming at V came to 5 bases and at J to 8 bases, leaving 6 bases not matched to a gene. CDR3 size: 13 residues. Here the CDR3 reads CASSRGQGQGYTF. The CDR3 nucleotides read TGTGCCAGCAGCCGGGGACAGGGTCAGGGCTACACCTTC.

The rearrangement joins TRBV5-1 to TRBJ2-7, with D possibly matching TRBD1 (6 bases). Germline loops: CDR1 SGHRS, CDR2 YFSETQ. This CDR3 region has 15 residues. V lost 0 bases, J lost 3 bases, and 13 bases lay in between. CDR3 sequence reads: CASSLAPDRYYEQYV. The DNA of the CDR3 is TGCGCCAGCAGCTTGGCCCCCGACAGGTACTACGAGCAGTACGTC.

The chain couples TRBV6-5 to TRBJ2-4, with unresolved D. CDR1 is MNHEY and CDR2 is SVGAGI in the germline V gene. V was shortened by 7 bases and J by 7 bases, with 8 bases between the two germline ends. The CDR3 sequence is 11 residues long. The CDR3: CASTHGNIQYF. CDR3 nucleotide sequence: TGTGCCAGCACTCACGGGAACATTCAGTACTTC.

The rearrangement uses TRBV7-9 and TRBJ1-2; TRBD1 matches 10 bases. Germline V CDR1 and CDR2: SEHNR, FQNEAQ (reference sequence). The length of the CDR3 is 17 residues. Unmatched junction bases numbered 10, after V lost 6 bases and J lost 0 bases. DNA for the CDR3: TGTGCCAGCAGTCGGACAGGGGGGATCGCAGCTAACTATGGCTACACCTTC. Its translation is CASSRTGGIAANYGYTF.

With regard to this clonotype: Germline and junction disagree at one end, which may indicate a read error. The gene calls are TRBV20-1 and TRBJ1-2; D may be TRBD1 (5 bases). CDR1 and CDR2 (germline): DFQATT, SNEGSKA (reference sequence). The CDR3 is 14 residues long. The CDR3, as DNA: TGCAGTGCTCGAGACAGTCGATACCTACATGGCTACACCTTC. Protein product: CSARDSRYLHGYTF.

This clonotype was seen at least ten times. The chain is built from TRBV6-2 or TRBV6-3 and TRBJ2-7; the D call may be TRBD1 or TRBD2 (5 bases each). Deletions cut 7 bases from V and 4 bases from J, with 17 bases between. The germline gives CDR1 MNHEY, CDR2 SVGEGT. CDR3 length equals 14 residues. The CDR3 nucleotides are TGTGCCAGCAAAGTTTTTCCGGGACCATACGAGCAGTACTTC. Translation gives CASKVFPGPYEQYF.

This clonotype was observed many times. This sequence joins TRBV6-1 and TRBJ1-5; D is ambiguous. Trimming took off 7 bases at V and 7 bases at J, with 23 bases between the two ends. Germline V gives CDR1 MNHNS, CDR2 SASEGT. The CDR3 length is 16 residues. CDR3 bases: TGTGCCAGCACCTCAAGGGCAGACCCCATCGGGCAGCCCCAGCATTTT. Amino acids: CASTSRADPIGQPQHF.

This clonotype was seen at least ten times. The CDR3: CASSPGLSGANVLTF. The CDR3 nucleotides are TGTGCCAGCAGCCCGGGACTATCCGGGGCCAACGTCCTGACTTTC. The J gene is TRBJ2-6, the V gene TRBV5-6; 7 positions agree with TRBD2. The V gene's germline CDR1 is SGHDT and CDR2 YYEEEE. Unmatched junction bases numbered 5, after V lost 4 bases and J lost 4 bases. CDR3 length equals 15 residues.

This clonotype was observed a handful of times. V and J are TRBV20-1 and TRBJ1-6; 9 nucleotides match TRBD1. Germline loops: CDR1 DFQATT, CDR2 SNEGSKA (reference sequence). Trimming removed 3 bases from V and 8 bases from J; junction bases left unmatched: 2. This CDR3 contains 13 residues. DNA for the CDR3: TGCAGTGCTAGTTGGACAGGGGATTCACCCCTCCACTTT. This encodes CSASWTGDSPLHF.

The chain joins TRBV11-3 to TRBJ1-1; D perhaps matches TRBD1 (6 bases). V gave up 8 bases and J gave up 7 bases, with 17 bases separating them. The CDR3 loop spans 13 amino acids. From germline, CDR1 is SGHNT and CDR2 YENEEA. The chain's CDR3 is CASSAGQQHEAFF. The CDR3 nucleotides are TGTGCCAGCTCGGCGGGACAACAGCATGAAGCTTTCTTT. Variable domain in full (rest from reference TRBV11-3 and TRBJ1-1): EAGVVQSPRYKIIEKKQPVAFWCNPISGHNTLYWYLQNLGQGPELLIRYENEEAVDDSQLPKDRFSAERLKGVDSTLKIQPAELGDSAVYLCASSAGQQHEAFFGQGTRLTVV.

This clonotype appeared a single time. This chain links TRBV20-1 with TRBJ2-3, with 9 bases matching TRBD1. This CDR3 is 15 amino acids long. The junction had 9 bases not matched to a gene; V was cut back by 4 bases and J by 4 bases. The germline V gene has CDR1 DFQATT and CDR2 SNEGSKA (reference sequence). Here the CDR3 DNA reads TGCAGTGCTACCCCCCCCGGGACAGGGTCAGATACGCAGTATTTT. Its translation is CSATPPGTGSDTQYF.

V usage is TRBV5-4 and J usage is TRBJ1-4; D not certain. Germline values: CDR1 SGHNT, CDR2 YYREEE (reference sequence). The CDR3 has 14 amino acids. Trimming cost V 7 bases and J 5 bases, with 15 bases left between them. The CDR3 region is CASAAAPYNEKLFF. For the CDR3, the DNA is TGTGCCAGCGCAGCGGCCCCCTACAATGAAAAACTGTTTTTT.

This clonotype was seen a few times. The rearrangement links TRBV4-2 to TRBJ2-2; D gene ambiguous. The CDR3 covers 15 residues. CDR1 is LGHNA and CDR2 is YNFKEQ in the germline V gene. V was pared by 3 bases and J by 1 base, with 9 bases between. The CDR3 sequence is CASSHGFGNTGELFF. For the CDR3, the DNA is TGTGCCAGCAGCCACGGTTTTGGGAACACCGGGGAGCTGTTTTTT.

The CDR3 loop reads CSARDGEQYF. The CDR3 DNA reads TGCAGTGCTAGAGATGGCGAGCAGTACTTC. The chain couples TRBV20-1 to TRBJ2-7, with unresolved D. This CDR3 comprises 10 residues. V lost 0 bases and J 6 bases, leaving 3 bases between the germline ends. CDR1 is DFQATT, CDR2 SNEGSKA, per germline (reference sequence).

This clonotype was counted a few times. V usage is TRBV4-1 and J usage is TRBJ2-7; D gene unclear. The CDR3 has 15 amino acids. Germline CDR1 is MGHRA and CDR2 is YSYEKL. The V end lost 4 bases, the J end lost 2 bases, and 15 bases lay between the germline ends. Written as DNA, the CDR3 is TGCGCCAGCAGCCCCGTAGGTCTAGATCCCTACGAGCAGTACTTC. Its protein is CASSPVGLDPYEQYF.

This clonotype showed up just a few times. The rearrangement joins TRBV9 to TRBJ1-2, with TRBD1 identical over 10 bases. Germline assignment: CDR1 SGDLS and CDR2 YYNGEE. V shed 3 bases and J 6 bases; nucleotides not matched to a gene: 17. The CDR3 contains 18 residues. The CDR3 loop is CASSGDRGLGSRLDGYTF. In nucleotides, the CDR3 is TGTGCCAGCAGCGGAGACAGGGGGCTAGGATCTCGTTTGGATGGCTACACCTTC. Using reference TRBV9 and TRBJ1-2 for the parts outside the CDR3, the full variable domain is DSGVTQTPKHLITATGQRVTLRCSPRSGDLSVYWYQQSLDQGLQFLIQYYNGEERAKGNILERFSAQQFPDLHSELNLSSLELGDSALYFCASSGDRGLGSRLDGYTFGSGTRLTVV.